This is a list of T cell receptor beta chains from one sample in a study of shared clonotypes between healthy human individuals. Profiled with immunoSEQ multiplex PCR; TCRdb holds only in-frame clones, not every one. The sample contains about 690,000 clones, about 92% of which appear only once. The sequenced sample consisted of memory CD8+ T cells from PBMCs. The source of these receptors is a man aged 18-30 years in good health. Some clones in this sample may be carry-over from other donors' samples. The CDR3 runs from the conserved cysteine through the conserved F or W. The order of the fields is clone size, J gene, D gene, V gene, CDR3 protein, CDR3 DNA. The D gene is left open where the match is weak. The size entry is marked missing in some rows and otherwise reads once, few, many or a size class.

clone_size: -; j_call: TRBJ1-4; d_call: -; v_call: TRBV2; cdr3_aa: CASSGDSENEKLFF; cdr3_nt: TGTGCCAGCAGTGGAGACAGCGAAAATGAAAAACTGTTTTTT
clone_size: -; j_call: TRBJ1-1; d_call: -; v_call: TRBV5-4; cdr3_aa: CASSRGAHTEAFF; cdr3_nt: TGTGCCAGCAGCAGGGGGGCGCACACTGAAGCTTTCTTT
clone_size: -; j_call: TRBJ2-4; d_call: TRBD2; v_call: TRBV18; cdr3_aa: CASSPAGLAGVRENIQYF; cdr3_nt: TGTGCCAGCTCACCAGCAGGACTAGCGGGAGTGCGAGAAAACATTCAGTACTTC
clone_size: -; j_call: TRBJ2-1; d_call: -; v_call: TRBV28; cdr3_aa: CASSLLQDYNEQFF; cdr3_nt: TGTGCCAGCAGTTTACTCCAGGATTACAATGAGCAGTTCTTC
clone_size: -; j_call: TRBJ2-7; d_call: -; v_call: TRBV7-2; cdr3_aa: CASSVATPYEQYF; cdr3_nt: TGTGCCAGCAGCGTCGCCACCCCCTACGAGCAGTACTTC
clone_size: once; j_call: TRBJ2-1; d_call: -; v_call: TRBV9; cdr3_aa: CASSGGWDPKKLSYNEQFF; cdr3_nt: TGTGCCAGCAGCGGGGGATGGGACCCCAAAAAGCTCTCCTACAATGAGCAGTTCTTC
clone_size: -; j_call: TRBJ2-7; d_call: -; v_call: TRBV4-3; cdr3_aa: CASSPGFAPGLNSYEQYF; cdr3_nt: TGCGCCAGCAGCCCGGGATTTGCCCCGGGACTCAACTCCTACGAGCAGTACTTC
clone_size: -; j_call: TRBJ2-3; d_call: -; v_call: TRBV7-9; cdr3_aa: CASSQTGLKGTDTQYF; cdr3_nt: TGTGCCAGCAGCCAAACCGGACTAAAAGGCACAGATACGCAGTATTTT
clone_size: -; j_call: TRBJ2-1; d_call: -; v_call: TRBV9; cdr3_aa: CASSVAGGSSYNEQFF; cdr3_nt: TGTGCCAGCAGCGTAGCAGGTGGGAGTTCCTACAATGAGCAGTTCTTC
clone_size: -; j_call: TRBJ2-3; d_call: -; v_call: TRBV7-3; cdr3_aa: CASSPHYAGIGTDTQYF; cdr3_nt: TGTGCCAGCAGCCCCCACTATGCGGGAATCGGCACAGATACGCAGTATTTT
clone_size: -; j_call: TRBJ2-5; d_call: TRBD1; v_call: TRBV11-2; cdr3_aa: CATRPATGVWETQYF; cdr3_nt: TGTGCCACCAGACCGGCGACAGGGGTATGGGAGACCCAGTACTTC
clone_size: -; j_call: TRBJ2-7; d_call: -; v_call: TRBV9; cdr3_aa: CASSVAGGEASYEQYF; cdr3_nt: TGTGCCAGCAGCGTAGCTGGGGGAGAAGCCTCCTACGAGCAGTACTTC
clone_size: -; j_call: TRBJ2-3; d_call: TRBD1; v_call: TRBV6-1; cdr3_aa: CASSEDRTLDTQYF; cdr3_nt: TGTGCCAGCAGTGAGGACAGGACCCTGGATACGCAGTATTTT
clone_size: -; j_call: TRBJ2-5; d_call: TRBD2; v_call: TRBV5-6; cdr3_aa: CASSPGGQGWGETQYF; cdr3_nt: TGTGCCAGCAGCCCGGGGGGGCAGGGTTGGGGAGAGACCCAGTACTTC
clone_size: -; j_call: TRBJ1-6; d_call: -; v_call: TRBV10-3; cdr3_aa: CAISESRSQGNSPLHF; cdr3_nt: TGTGCCATCAGTGAGTCGAGGAGCCAGGGAAATTCACCCCTCCACTTT
clone_size: -; j_call: TRBJ2-1; d_call: -; v_call: TRBV7-2; cdr3_aa: CASSMLLFSYNEQFF; cdr3_nt: TGTGCCAGCAGCATGCTTCTTTTTTCCTACAATGAGCAGTTCTTC
clone_size: -; j_call: TRBJ2-1; d_call: TRBD1; v_call: TRBV28; cdr3_aa: CASSYVTGGNNEQFF; cdr3_nt: TGTGCCAGCAGTTATGTGACAGGGGGGAACAATGAGCAGTTCTTC
clone_size: -; j_call: TRBJ2-3; d_call: -; v_call: TRBV28; cdr3_aa: CASSFHISTTDTQYF; cdr3_nt: TGTGCCAGCAGTTTCCACATAAGTACCACAGATACGCAGTATTTT
clone_size: -; j_call: TRBJ2-3; d_call: TRBD2; v_call: TRBV7-9; cdr3_aa: CASSLALAGGPTDTQYF; cdr3_nt: TGTGCCAGCAGCTTAGCACTAGCGGGAGGCCCCACAGATACGCAGTATTTT
clone_size: once; j_call: TRBJ1-4; d_call: -; v_call: TRBV9; cdr3_aa: CASSLRGGTNEKLFF; cdr3_nt: TGTGCCAGCAGCCTCAGGGGAGGAACTAATGAAAAACTGTTTTTT
clone_size: -; j_call: TRBJ2-7; d_call: -; v_call: TRBV27; cdr3_aa: CASSLLWQGSYEQYF; cdr3_nt: TGTGCCAGCAGTTTATTGTGGCAGGGGTCCTACGAGCAGTACTTC
clone_size: -; j_call: TRBJ2-1; d_call: -; v_call: TRBV15; cdr3_aa: CAITPSRGYNEQFF; cdr3_nt: TGTGCCATCACACCGAGCAGGGGCTACAATGAGCAGTTCTTC
clone_size: -; j_call: TRBJ2-5; d_call: TRBD2; v_call: TRBV7-9; cdr3_aa: CASSSIQGLERETQYF; cdr3_nt: TGTGCCAGCAGCTCGATCCAGGGACTAGAAAGGGAGACCCAGTACTTC
clone_size: -; j_call: TRBJ2-7; d_call: -; v_call: TRBV9; cdr3_aa: CASSEGILETYEQYF; cdr3_nt: TGTGCCAGCAGCGAGGGAATCCTCGAAACCTACGAGCAGTACTTC
clone_size: once; j_call: TRBJ2-7; d_call: -; v_call: TRBV19; cdr3_aa: CASSTRHPSYEQYF; cdr3_nt: TGTGCCAGTAGTACGAGACACCCCTCCTACGAGCAGTACTTC
clone_size: once; j_call: TRBJ2-7; d_call: -; v_call: TRBV6-6; cdr3_aa: CASSPTIQGHEQYF; cdr3_nt: TGTGCCAGCAGCCCCACGATACAGGGCCACGAGCAGTACTTC
clone_size: -; j_call: TRBJ2-5; d_call: -; v_call: TRBV7-9; cdr3_aa: CASSSSDRDTKETQYF; cdr3_nt: TGTGCCAGCAGCTCCTCGGACCGGGACACGAAAGAGACCCAGTACTTC
clone_size: -; j_call: TRBJ2-7; d_call: TRBD2; v_call: TRBV7-8; cdr3_aa: CASSLIPAGLAGGFYEQYF; cdr3_nt: TGTGCCAGCAGCTTAATCCCCGCTGGACTAGCGGGAGGGTTTTACGAGCAGTACTTC
clone_size: -; j_call: TRBJ2-1; d_call: -; v_call: TRBV7-9; cdr3_aa: CASSPRIVSSYNEQFF; cdr3_nt: TGTGCCAGCAGCCCCAGGATTGTTAGCTCCTACAATGAGCAGTTCTTC
clone_size: -; j_call: TRBJ1-3; d_call: -; v_call: TRBV4-1; cdr3_aa: CASSQDRTEGNTIYF; cdr3_nt: TGCGCCAGCAGCCAAGATCGGACAGAAGGAAACACCATATATTTT
clone_size: -; j_call: TRBJ2-2; d_call: TRBD2; v_call: TRBV11-2; cdr3_aa: CASSLGGTSGRTGELFF; cdr3_nt: TGTGCCAGCAGCTTAGGGGGGACTAGCGGGAGGACCGGGGAGCTGTTTTTT
clone_size: -; j_call: TRBJ2-5; d_call: TRBD2; v_call: TRBV7-9; cdr3_aa: CASSPRTGSGSAETQYF; cdr3_nt: TGTGCCAGCAGCCCTAGAACCGGCAGCGGGAGCGCAGAGACCCAGTACTTC
clone_size: -; j_call: TRBJ2-2; d_call: -; v_call: TRBV21-1; cdr3_aa: CASSKAEEGAGLAGGLRTGELFF; cdr3_nt: TGTGCCAGCAGCAAGGCAGAGGAGGGTGCGGGACTAGCGGGAGGGTTACGCACCGGGGAGCTGTTTTTT
clone_size: many; j_call: TRBJ2-3; d_call: TRBD2; v_call: TRBV5-5; cdr3_aa: CASSQGLAGISTDTQYF; cdr3_nt: TGTGCCAGCAGCCAGGGACTAGCGGGAATAAGCACAGATACGCAGTATTTT
clone_size: -; j_call: TRBJ1-5; d_call: -; v_call: TRBV27; cdr3_aa: CASSPGWGARQPQHF; cdr3_nt: TGTGCCAGCAGCCCTGGCTGGGGCGCCCGACAGCCCCAGCATTTT